The entry that follows covers one T cell receptor beta chain sequence. This entry belongs to a study of blood T cell repertoires in COVID-19. Study in general: The United States, Italy and Spain were the sources of the acute and convalescent COVID-19 samples.

Original processing methods: Reference gene primers were amplified, and this amplification served to estimate nucleated cell counts. Clones were read by immunoSEQ multiplex PCR, and TCRdb kept only the in-frame ones, dropping some. V, J and clone size derive from that table, while D and trimming were established from the DNA sequence. This sample has about 180,000 clones, with about 82% found just once. The receptor comes from a man aged 50 to 59 with active or convalescent COVID-19. Sequenced input: peripheral blood.

As DNA, the CDR3 is TGTGCCAGCAGGGGACAGGGGTTTTCTGAAGCTTTCTTT. Translating it yields CASRGQGFSEAFF. The V gene is TRBV27, the J gene TRBJ1-1; TRBD1 matches 10 bases. CDR1 and CDR2 from the germline V gene are MNHEY and SMNVEV (reference sequence). V was clipped by 6 bases and J by 6 bases; unmatched bases: 4. CDR3 length equals 13 residues.